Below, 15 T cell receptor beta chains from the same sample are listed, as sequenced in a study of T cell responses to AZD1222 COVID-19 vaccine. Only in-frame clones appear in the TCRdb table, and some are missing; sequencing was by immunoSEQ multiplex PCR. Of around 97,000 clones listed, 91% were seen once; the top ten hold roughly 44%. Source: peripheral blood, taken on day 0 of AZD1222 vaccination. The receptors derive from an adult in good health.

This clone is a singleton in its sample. Here the CDR3 DNA reads TGTGCCAGCAGTTACTTCGGGGACAGGGCGAACACTGAAGCTTTCTTT. Translation gives CASSYFGDRANTEAFF. This sequence joins TRBV6-5 and TRBJ1-1; 9 bases are a match to TRBD1. The CDR3 loop spans 16 amino acids. Germline loops: CDR1 MNHEY, CDR2 SVGAGI. V lost 1 base and J lost 1; bases outside the gene matches: 4.

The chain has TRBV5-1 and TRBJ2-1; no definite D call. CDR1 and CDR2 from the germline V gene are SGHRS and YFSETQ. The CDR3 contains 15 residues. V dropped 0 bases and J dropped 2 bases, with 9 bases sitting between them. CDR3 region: CASSLGAVAYNEQFF. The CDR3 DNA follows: TGCGCCAGCAGCTTGGGCGCTGTAGCCTACAATGAGCAGTTCTTC. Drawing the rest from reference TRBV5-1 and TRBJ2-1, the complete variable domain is KAGVTQTPRYLIKTRGQQVTLSCSPISGHRSVSWYQQTPGQGLQFLFEYFSETQRNKGNFPGRFSGRQFSNSRSEMNVSTLELGDSALYLCASSLGAVAYNEQFFGPGTRLTVL.

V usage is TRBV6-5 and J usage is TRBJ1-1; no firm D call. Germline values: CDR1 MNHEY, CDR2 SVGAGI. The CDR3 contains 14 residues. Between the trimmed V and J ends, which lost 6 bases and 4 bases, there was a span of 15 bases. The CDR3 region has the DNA TGTGCCAGCAGCCCCCTCCGGGGTAGCACTGAAGCTTTCTTT. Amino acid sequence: CASSPLRGSTEAFF.

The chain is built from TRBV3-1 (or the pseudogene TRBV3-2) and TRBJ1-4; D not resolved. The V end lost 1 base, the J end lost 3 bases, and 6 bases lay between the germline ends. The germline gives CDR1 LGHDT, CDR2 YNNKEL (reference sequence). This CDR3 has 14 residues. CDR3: CASSQVMANEKLFF. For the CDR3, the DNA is TGTGCCAGCAGCCAAGTGATGGCTAATGAAAAACTGTTTTTT.

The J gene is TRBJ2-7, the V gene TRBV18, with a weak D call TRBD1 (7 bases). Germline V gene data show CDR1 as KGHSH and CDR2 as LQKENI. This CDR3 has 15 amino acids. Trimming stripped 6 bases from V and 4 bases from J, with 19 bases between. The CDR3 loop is CASSTGGTELYEQYF. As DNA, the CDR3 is TGTGCCAGCTCCACGGGCGGGACAGAATTATACGAGCAGTACTTC.

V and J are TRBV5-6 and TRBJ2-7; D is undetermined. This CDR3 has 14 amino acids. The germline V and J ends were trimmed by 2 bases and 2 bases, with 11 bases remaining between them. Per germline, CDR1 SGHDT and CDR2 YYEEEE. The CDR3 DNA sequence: TGTGCCAGCAGCTTAGGAGACGGTGCCTACGAGCAGTACTTC. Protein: CASSLGDGAYEQYF.

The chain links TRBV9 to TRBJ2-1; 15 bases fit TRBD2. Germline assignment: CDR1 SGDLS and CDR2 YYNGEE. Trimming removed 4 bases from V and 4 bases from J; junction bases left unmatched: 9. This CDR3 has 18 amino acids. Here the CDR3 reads CASSMGLAGGPNYNEQFF. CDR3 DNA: TGTGCCAGCAGCATGGGACTAGCGGGAGGCCCTAATTACAATGAGCAGTTCTTC.

The CDR3 DNA sequence: TGTGCCAGCAGGACCGGCCGGGGTGGGGCCAACGTCCTGACTTTC. Its protein is CASRTGRGGANVLTF. This chain links TRBV6-5 with TRBJ2-6; TRBD2 might be the D (5 bases). V lost 6 bases, J lost 3 bases, and 12 bases lay in between. Germline-derived CDR1 and CDR2 are MNHEY and SVGAGI. The CDR3 contains 15 residues.

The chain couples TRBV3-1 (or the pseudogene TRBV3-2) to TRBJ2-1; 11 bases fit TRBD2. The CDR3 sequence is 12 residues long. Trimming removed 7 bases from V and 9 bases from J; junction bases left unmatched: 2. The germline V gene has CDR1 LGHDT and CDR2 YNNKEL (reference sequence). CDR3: CASTLAGGEQFF. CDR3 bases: TGTGCCAGCACCCTAGCGGGGGGTGAGCAGTTCTTC.

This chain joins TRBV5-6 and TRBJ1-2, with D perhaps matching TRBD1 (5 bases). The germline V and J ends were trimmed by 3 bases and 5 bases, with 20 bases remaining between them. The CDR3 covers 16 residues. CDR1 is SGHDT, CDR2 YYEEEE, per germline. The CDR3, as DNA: TGTGCCAGCAGCTCCGGAGGGTTAGACAGTGGATATGGCTACACCTTC. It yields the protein CASSSGGLDSGYGYTF.

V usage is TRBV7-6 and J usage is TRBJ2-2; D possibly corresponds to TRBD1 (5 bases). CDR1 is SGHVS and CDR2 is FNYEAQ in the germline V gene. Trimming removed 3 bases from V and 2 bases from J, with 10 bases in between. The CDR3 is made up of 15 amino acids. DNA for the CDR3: TGTGCCAGCAGCTTCGGAGACAGAAACACCGGGGAGCTGTTTTTT. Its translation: CASSFGDRNTGELFF.

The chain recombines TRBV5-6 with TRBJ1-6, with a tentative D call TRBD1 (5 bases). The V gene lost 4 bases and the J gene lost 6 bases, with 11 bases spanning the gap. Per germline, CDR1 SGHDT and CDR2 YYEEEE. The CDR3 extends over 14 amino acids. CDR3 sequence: CASSSGTVNSPLHF. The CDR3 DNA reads TGTGCCAGCAGCAGCGGGACGGTTAATTCACCCCTCCACTTT.

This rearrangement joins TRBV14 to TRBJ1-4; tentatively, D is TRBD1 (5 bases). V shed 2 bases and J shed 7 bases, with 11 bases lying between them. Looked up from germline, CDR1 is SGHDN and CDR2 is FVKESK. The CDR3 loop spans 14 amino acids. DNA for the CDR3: TGTGCCAGCAGCCAATCGCCAGGGTCTGAAAAACTGTTTTTT. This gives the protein CASSQSPGSEKLFF.

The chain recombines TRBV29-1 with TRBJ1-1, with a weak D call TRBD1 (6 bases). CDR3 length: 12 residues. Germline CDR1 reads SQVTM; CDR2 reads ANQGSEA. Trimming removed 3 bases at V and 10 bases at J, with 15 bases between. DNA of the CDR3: TGCAGCGTTGATATCCGAGGGGGGGGAGCTTTCTTT. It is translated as CSVDIRGGGAFF. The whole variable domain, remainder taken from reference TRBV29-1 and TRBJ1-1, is SAVISQKPSRDICQRGTSLTIQCQVDSQVTMMFWYRQQPGQSLTLIATANQGSEATYESGFVIDKFPISRPNLTFSTLTVSNMSPEDSSIYLCSVDIRGGGAFFGQGTRLTVV.

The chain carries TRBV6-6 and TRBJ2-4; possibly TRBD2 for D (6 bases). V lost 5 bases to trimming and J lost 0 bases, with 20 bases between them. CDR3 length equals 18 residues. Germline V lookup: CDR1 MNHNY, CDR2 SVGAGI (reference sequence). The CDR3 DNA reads TGTGCCAGCAGTCTCTTGGGGGGTGTGGCGGGAGCCAAAAACATTCAGTACTTC. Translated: CASSLLGGVAGAKNIQYF.